This T cell receptor (beta chain) appears in the sequencing data of a study of T cell changes during pregnancy in multiple sclerosis. Some clones are missing from TCRdb's copy, which holds only in-frame ones; the method was immunoSEQ multiplex PCR. Counted here are under 70,000 clones, roughly nine tenths occurring once; the ten biggest clones make up about 0.49%. This CDR3 region has 15 residues. In germline, CDR1 is SGHTA, CDR2 FQGNSA. Trimming shortened V by 5 bases and J by 1 base, and 15 bases separated the two germline ends. In this sample, this clone is medium-sized. V usage is TRBV7-2 and J usage is TRBJ2-7; D unclear. This TCR was sampled from a female donor in good health, enrolled as a control in a pregnancy study. This sample comprised CD4+ T cells from peripheral blood mononuclear cells, obtained after pregnancy. The CDR3 sequence is CASSTHGGPSYEQYF. The CDR3 DNA is TGTGCCAGCAGCACCCATGGTGGGCCATCCTACGAGCAGTACTTC. Together with reference TRBV7-2 and TRBJ2-7, the CDR3 gives the full variable domain: GAGVSQSPSNKVTEKGKDVELRCDPISGHTALYWYRQSLGQGLEFLIYFQGNSAPDKSGLPSDRFSAERTGGSVSTLTIQRTQQEDSAVYLCASSTHGGPSYEQYFGPGTRLTVT.